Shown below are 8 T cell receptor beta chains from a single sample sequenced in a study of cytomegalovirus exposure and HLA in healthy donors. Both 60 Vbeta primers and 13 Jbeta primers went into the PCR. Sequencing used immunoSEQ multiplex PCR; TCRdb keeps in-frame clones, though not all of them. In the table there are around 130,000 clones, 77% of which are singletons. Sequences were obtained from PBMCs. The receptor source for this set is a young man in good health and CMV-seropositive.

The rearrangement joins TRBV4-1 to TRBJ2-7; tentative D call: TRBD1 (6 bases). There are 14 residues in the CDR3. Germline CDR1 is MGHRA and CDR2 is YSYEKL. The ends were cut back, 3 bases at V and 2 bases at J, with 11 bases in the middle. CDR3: CASSHPGTPYEQYF. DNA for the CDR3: TGCGCCAGCAGCCACCCCGGGACACCCTACGAGCAGTACTTC.

The CDR3 DNA is TGTGCCAGCAGTTTAACAGGGGGCCGGGAGACCCAGTACTTC. Translated: CASSLTGGRETQYF. The chain combines TRBV27 with TRBJ2-5, with TRBD1 identical over 9 bases. The junction had 3 bases not matched to a gene; V was cut back by 2 bases and J by 5 bases. Germline values: CDR1 MNHEY, CDR2 SMNVEV (reference sequence). The CDR3 has 14 residues.

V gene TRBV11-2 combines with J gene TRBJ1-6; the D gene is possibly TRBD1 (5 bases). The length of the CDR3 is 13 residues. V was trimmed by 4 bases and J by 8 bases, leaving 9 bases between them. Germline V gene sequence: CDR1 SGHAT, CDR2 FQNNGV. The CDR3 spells CASSYTRDSPLHF. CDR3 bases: TGTGCCAGCAGCTATACCAGGGATTCACCCCTCCACTTT.

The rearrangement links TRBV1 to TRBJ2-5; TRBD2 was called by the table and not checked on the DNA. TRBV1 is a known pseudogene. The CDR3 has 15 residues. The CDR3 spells CTSTLLSWSGETQYF. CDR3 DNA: TGCACCAGCACCTTACTAAGTTGGAGCGGGGAGACCCAGTACTTC.

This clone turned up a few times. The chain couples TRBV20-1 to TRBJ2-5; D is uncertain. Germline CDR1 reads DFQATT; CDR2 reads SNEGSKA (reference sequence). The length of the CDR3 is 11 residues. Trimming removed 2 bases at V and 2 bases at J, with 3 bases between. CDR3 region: CSARQQETQYF. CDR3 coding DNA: TGCAGTGCTAGACAGCAAGAGACCCAGTACTTC.

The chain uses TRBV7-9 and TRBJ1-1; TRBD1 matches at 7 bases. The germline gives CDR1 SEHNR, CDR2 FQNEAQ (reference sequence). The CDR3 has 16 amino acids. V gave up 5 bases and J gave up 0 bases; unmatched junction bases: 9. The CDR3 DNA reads TGTGCCAGCAGCGACTCGGACAGGAACATGAACACTGAAGCTTTCTTT. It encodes CASSDSDRNMNTEAFF.

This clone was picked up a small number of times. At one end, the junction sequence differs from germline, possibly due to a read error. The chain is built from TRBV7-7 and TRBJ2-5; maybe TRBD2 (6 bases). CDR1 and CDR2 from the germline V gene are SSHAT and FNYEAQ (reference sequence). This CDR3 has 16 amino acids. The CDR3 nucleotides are TGTGCTAGCAGCTTTGGGACTTCGAAGTACCAAGAGACCCAGTACTTC. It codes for CASSFGTSKYQETQYF.

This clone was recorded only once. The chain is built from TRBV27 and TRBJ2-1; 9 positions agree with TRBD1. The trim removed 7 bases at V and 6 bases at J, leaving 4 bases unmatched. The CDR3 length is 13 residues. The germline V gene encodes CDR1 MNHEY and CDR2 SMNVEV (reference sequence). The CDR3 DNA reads TGTGCCAGCAAGGTGACAGGGGGCAATGAGCAGTTCTTC. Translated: CASKVTGGNEQFF.